This T cell receptor (beta chain) was captured by sequencing in a study of blood T cell repertoires in COVID-19. Per the authors' pipeline: Amplification of reference gene primers provided the estimated nucleated cell counts. The repertoire was sequenced with immunoSEQ multiplex PCR; TCRdb's copy has only in-frame clones and lacks some. V and J calls and clone size are as listed in that table; D and trimming were resolved from the DNA. In the table there are 200,000 to 300,000 clones, approximately 81% of which are singletons. The CDR3 totals 16 residues. CDR1 is SGHTA, CDR2 FQGNSA, per germline. With 1 base removed from V and 3 bases from J, the gap between germline ends came to 14 bases.

Sequencing was carried out using peripheral blood. The chain recombines TRBV7-2 with TRBJ2-3; D might be TRBD2 (6 bases). This clonotype was sampled from a man in his 60s with acute or convalescent COVID-19. CDR3 region: CASSLVYSGVTDTQYF. CDR3 nucleotide sequence: TGTGCCAGCAGCTTAGTGTATTCGGGGGTAACAGATACGCAGTATTTT.